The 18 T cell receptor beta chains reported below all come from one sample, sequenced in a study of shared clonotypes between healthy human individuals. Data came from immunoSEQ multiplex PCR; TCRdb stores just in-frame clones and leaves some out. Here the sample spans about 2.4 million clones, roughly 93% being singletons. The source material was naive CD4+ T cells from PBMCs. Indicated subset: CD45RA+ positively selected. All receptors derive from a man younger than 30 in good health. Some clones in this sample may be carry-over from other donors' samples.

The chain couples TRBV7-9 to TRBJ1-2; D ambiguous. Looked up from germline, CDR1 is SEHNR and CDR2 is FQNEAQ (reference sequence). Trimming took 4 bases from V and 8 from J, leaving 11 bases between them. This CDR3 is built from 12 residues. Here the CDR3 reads CASSSQTLGYTF. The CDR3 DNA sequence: TGTGCCAGCAGCTCCCAAACCTTGGGCTACACCTTC.

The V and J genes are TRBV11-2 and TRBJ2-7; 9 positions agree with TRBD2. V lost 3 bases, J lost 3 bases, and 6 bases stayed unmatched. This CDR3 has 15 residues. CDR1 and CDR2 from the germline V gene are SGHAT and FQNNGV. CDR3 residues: CASSFLAGEFYEQYF. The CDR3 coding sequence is TGTGCCAGCAGCTTTTTAGCGGGGGAATTCTACGAGCAGTACTTC.

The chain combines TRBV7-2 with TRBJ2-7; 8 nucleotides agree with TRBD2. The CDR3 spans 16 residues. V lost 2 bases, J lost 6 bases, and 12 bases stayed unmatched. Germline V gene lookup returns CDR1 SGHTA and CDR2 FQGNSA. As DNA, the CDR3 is TGTGCCAGCAGCTTACCCCAGCTGGCGGGAGGCTTCGAGCAGTACTTC. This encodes CASSLPQLAGGFEQYF.

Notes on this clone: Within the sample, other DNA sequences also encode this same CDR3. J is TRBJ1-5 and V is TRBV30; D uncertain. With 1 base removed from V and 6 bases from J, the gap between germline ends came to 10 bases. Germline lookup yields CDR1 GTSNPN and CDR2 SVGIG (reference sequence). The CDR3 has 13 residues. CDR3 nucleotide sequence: TGTGCCTGGAGTGGGAGGGTTGGTCAGCCCCAGCATTTT. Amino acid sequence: CAWSGRVGQPQHF.

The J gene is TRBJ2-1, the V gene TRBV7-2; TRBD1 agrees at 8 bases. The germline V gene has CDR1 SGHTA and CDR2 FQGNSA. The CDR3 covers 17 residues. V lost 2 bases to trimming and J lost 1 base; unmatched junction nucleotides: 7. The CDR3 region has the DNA TGTGCCAGCAGCTTACAGCTAGGACAGGGTTCCTACAATGAGCAGTTCTTC. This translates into CASSLQLGQGSYNEQFF.

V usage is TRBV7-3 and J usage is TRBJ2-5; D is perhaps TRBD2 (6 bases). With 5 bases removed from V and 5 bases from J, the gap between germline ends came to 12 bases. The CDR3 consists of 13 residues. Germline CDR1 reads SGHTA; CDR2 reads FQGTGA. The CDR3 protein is CASSRGTRETQYF. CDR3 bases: TGTGCCAGCAGCCGCGGGACCCGGGAGACCCAGTACTTC.

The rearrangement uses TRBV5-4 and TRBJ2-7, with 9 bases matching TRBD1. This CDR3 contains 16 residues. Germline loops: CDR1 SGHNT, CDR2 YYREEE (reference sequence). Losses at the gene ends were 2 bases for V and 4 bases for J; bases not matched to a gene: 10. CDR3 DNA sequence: TGTGCCAGCAGCTTAACCGCGTACAGGGGGCAGTACGAGCAGTACTTC. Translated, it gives CASSLTAYRGQYEQYF.

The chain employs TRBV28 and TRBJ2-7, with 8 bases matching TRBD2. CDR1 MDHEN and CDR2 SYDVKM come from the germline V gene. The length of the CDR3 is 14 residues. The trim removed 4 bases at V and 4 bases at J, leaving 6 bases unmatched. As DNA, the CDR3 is TGTGCCAGCAGTTCTGCTAGCGGGTTTTACGAGCAGTACTTC. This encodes CASSSASGFYEQYF.

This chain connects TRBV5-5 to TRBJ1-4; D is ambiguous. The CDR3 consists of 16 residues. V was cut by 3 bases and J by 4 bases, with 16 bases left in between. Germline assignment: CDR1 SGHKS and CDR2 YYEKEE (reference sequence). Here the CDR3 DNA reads TGTGCCAGCAGCTCCAGGACCGCGGTTAATAATGAAAAACTGTTTTTT. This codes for CASSSRTAVNNEKLFF.

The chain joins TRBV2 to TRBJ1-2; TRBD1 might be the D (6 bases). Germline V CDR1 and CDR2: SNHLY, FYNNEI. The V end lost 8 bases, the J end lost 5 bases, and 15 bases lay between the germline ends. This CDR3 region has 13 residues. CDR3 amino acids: CASLAGAPYGYTF. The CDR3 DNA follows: TGTGCCAGCTTAGCGGGGGCTCCTTATGGCTACACCTTC.

The CDR3 coding sequence is TGTGCCAGCTCACCCCAGACTAGCGCACAAGAGACCCAGTACTTC. It yields the protein CASSPQTSAQETQYF. The chain recombines TRBV18 with TRBJ2-5; 8 nucleotides agree with TRBD2. Germline CDR1 is KGHSH and CDR2 is LQKENI. V shed 3 bases and J 2 bases; nucleotides not matched to a gene: 5. CDR3 length: 15 residues. Looking up the rest from reference TRBV18 and TRBJ2-5 gives the full variable domain: NAGVMQNPRHLVRRRGQEARLRCSPMKGHSHVYWYRQLPEEGLKFMVYLQKENIIDESGMPKERFSAEFPKEGPSILRIQQVVRGDSAAYFCASSPQTSAQETQYFGPGTRLLVL.

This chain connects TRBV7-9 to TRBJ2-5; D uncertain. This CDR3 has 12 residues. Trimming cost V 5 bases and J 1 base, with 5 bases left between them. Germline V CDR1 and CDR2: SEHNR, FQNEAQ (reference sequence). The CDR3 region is CASSPAQETQYF. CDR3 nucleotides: TGTGCCAGCAGCCCCGCCCAAGAGACCCAGTACTTC.

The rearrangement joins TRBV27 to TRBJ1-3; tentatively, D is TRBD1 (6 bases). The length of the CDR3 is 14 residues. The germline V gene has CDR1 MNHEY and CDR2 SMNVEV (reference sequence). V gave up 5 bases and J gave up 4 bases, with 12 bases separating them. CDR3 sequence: CASSLQGRGNTIYF. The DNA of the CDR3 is TGTGCCAGCAGTCTACAGGGTCGGGGAAACACCATATATTTT.

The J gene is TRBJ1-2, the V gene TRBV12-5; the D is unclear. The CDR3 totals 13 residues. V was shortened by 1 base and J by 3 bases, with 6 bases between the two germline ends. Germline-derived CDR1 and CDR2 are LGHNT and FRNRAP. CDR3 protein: CASGLGPYYGYTF. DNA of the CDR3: TGTGCTAGTGGTTTGGGACCCTACTATGGCTACACCTTC.

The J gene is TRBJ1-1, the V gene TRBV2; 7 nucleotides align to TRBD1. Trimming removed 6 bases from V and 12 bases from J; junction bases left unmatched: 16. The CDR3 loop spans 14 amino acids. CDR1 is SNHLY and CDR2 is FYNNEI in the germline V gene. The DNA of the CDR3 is TGTGCCAGCAGGGTGACAGGGTTTAGAGGGGGGACTTTCTTT. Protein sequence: CASRVTGFRGGTFF.

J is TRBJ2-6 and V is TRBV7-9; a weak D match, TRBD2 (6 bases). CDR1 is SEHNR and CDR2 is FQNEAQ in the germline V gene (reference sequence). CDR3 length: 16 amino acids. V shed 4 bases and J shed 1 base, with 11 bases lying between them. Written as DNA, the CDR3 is TGTGCCAGCAGCTCCCCGGGAGCGTCTGGGGCCAACGTCCTGACTTTC. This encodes CASSSPGASGANVLTF. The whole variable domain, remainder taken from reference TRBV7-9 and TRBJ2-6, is DTGVSQNPRHKITKRGQNVTFRCDPISEHNRLYWYRQTLGQGPEFLTYFQNEAQLEKSRLLSDRFSAERPKGSFSTLEIQRTEQGDSAMYLCASSSPGASGANVLTFGAGSRLTVL.

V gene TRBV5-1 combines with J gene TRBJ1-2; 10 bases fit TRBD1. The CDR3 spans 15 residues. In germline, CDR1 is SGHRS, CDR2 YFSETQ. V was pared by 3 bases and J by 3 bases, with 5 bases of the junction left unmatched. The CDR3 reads CASSSAGTGDYGYTF. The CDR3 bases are TGCGCCAGCAGCTCGGCCGGGACAGGGGACTATGGCTACACCTTC.

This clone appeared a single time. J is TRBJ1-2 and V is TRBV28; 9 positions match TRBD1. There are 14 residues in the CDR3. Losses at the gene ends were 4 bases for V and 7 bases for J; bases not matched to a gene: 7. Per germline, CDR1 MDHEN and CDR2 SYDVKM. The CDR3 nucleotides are TGTGCCAGCAGTTCTCTACCGGGACAGGGTGGCTACACCTTC. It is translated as CASSSLPGQGGYTF.